These T cell receptor beta chains were read from a single sample in a study of T cells after yellow fever vaccination. From the 5' RACE reads, TCRdb called clonotypes with MiXCR, one entry per CDR3 protein. In the table there are about 340,000 distinct CDR3 sequences, under 15% of which are singletons. The sample was CD4+ T cells sorted from PBMCs, taken 15 days after the yellow fever booster vaccination. The origin of the receptors is a man in his late teens or twenties who received the YFV17D yellow fever vaccine. The CDR3 runs from the conserved cysteine through the conserved F or W. Each record gives: V gene, D gene, clone size, J gene, CDR3 DNA, CDR3 protein. A D gene is named only where the DNA matches it firmly. Not every row has a clone size; where given, it reads once, few, many or a size class.

TRBV9	TRBD1	few	TRBJ2-7	TGTGCCAGCAGCGTAGAGGGACAGGGAGACTACGAGCAGTACTTC	CASSVEGQGDYEQYF
TRBV5-1	TRBD1	-	TRBJ2-3	TGCGCCAGCCGGTGGGGACAGGCCTACACAGATACGCAGTATTTT	CASRWGQAYTDTQYF
TRBV4-3	-	-	TRBJ1-1	TGCGCCAGCAGCCAAAGGGAGGCCAAGGAAGCTTTCTTT	CASSQREAKEAFF
TRBV7-9	TRBD1	few	TRBJ2-2	TGTGCCAGCAGCTCAAACCCCTTCCGGACAGGGAACACCGGGGAGCTGTTTTTT	CASSSNPFRTGNTGELFF
TRBV5-1	TRBD1	-	TRBJ1-6	TGTGCCAGCAGCTTAACAGGGGATAATTCACCCCTCCACTTT	CASSLTGDNSPLHF
TRBV20-1	-	-	TRBJ2-3	TGCAGTGCTAGAGAGGGGCAGTACACAGATACGCAGTATTTT	CSAREGQYTDTQYF
TRBV18	-	-	TRBJ2-5	TGTGCCAGCTCAGTAAGCGGGCAAGAGACCCAGTACTTC	CASSVSGQETQYF
TRBV7-3	-	few	TRBJ1-1	TGTGCCGCCAGCTCCGGACCCAACACTGAAGCTTTCTTT	CAASSGPNTEAFF
TRBV20-1	-	many	TRBJ2-7	TGCAGTGCTCGGGGGCCGTCCTCCTACGAGCAGTACTTC	CSARGPSSYEQYF
TRBV4-2	TRBD2	-	TRBJ2-3	TGTGCCAGCAGCCAAGCTAGCGGGGGAGCAGATACGCAGTATTTT	CASSQASGGADTQYF
TRBV6-5	TRBD1	few	TRBJ1-6	TGTGCCAGCAGTTACGACAGGGTTAATTCACCCCTCCACTTT	CASSYDRVNSPLHF
TRBV10-3	TRBD2	-	TRBJ2-1	TGTGCCATCACCGCGGGACTAGCGGGGGGCAGCTCCTACAATGAGCAGTTCTTC	CAITAGLAGGSSYNEQFF
TRBV11-2	TRBD1	few	TRBJ2-1	TGTGCCAGCAGCCCGGTTAGGGGGCGAGGAAATGAGCAGTTCTTC	CASSPVRGRGNEQFF
TRBV11-2	-	many	TRBJ1-2	TGTGCCAGCAGCTTAGATCCGTCGCCGTATGGCTACACCTTC	CASSLDPSPYGYTF
TRBV5-1	-	-	TRBJ1-1	TGCGCCAGCAGCTTGATCCAGGGGAGCACTGAAGCTTTCTTT	CASSLIQGSTEAFF
TRBV5-1	TRBD1	many	TRBJ2-5	TGCGCCAGCAGCAGAGACAGGGAAGAGACCCAGTACTTC	CASSRDREETQYF
TRBV4-3	-	many	TRBJ1-2	TGCGCCAGCAGCCAAGCTTTAGACAGCTTGTATGGCTACACCTTC	CASSQALDSLYGYTF
TRBV3-1	-	-	TRBJ1-2	TGTGCCAGCAGCCAAGTATGGGGAAGCTATGGCTACACCTTC	CASSQVWGSYGYTF
TRBV5-1	TRBD1	few	TRBJ1-2	TGCGCCAGCAGCTCAGGTGGCGGACAGGGGATGGATGGCTACACCTTC	CASSSGGGQGMDGYTF
TRBV2	-	once	TRBJ2-3	TGTGCCAGCAATCGACAGGAACTCACAGATACGCAGTATTTT	CASNRQELTDTQYF
TRBV12-3/TRBV12-4	-	few	TRBJ1-1	TGTGCCAGCAGTTTCGGACAGCTGGGTACTGAAGCTTTCTTT	CASSFGQLGTEAFF
TRBV5-6	-	few	TRBJ1-2	TGTGCCAGCACCCAAGTGGCAATTGGCAACTATGGCTACACCTTC	CASTQVAIGNYGYTF
TRBV7-7	-	-	TRBJ2-3	TGTGCCAGCAGCTTAGGGGAGTGGACAGATACGCAGTATTTT	CASSLGEWTDTQYF
TRBV12-3/TRBV12-4	-	many	TRBJ1-6	TGTGCCAGCAGTTATGGGGGGTTTACGCTTTATTCACCCCTCCACTTT	CASSYGGFTLYSPLHF
TRBV10-3	TRBD1	once	TRBJ1-5	TGTGCCACCAAATCCACCGGGACAGGGGGGGATCAGCCCCAGCATTTT	CATKSTGTGGDQPQHF
TRBV7-2	TRBD2	few	TRBJ2-1	TGTGCCGGGAGACTAGCGGGGGGGCCTGATGAGCAGTTCTTC	CAGRLAGGPDEQFF
TRBV28	-	few	TRBJ1-1	TGTGCCAGCAGTCCCCCTAGGGGTTCGGGCACTGAAGCTTTCTTT	CASSPPRGSGTEAFF
TRBV20-1	TRBD1	few	TRBJ1-1	TGCAGTCGGACAGGGTGGGGCCTCACTGAAGCTTTCTTT	CSRTGWGLTEAFF
TRBV7-3	-	-	TRBJ1-2	TGTGCCAGCAGCCAAGGAGGGCTAACGGGCTACACCTTC	CASSQGGLTGYTF
TRBV6-1	-	-	TRBJ2-7	TGTGCCAGCATGAGGACACACGATACTTCCTACGAGCAGTACTTC	CASMRTHDTSYEQYF
TRBV7-2	TRBD1	-	TRBJ1-2	TGTGCCAGCAGCCGGGAGAGGGGGCAAGGCTACACCTTC	CASSRERGQGYTF
TRBV12-3/TRBV12-4	-	many	TRBJ1-1	TGTGCCAGCAGTTGGTTGGGGGGGGTCCCCACTGAAGCTTTCTTT	CASSWLGGVPTEAFF
TRBV6-2/TRBV6-3	-	few	TRBJ2-1	TGTGCCAGCAGATGGGGGGCGGGCGATGAGCAGTTCTTC	CASRWGAGDEQFF
TRBV4-2	-	few	TRBJ2-2	TGTGCCAGCAGCCAAGAGGTTGCAGTTGGATTCGCGAACACCGGGGAGCTGTTTTTT	CASSQEVAVGFANTGELFF
TRBV10-2	TRBD2	few	TRBJ2-7	TGCGCCAGCAGTGAACCGGGACTAGCGGGCTACGAGCAGTACTTC	CASSEPGLAGYEQYF
TRBV5-5	-	many	TRBJ2-6	TGTGCCAGCAGCCCTAGAAGGGGGGACGGGCGCTCTGGGGCCAACGTCCTGACTTTC	CASSPRRGDGRSGANVLTF
TRBV5-1	-	-	TRBJ2-5	TGCGCCAGCTGCCCTGGACCGGGGGATTCGACCCAGTACTTC	CASCPGPGDSTQYF
TRBV5-1	-	many	TRBJ1-2	TGTGCCAGCAGTTTGGGCGGTAACTATGGCTACACCTTC	CASSLGGNYGYTF
TRBV6-1	-	-	TRBJ1-2	TGTGCCAGCAGTGTCCCGGACGTCGGCTATGGCTACACCTTC	CASSVPDVGYGYTF
TRBV29-1	-	-	TRBJ2-5	TGCAGCGTTGGGGGGGGCAGGTCACAGACCCAGTACTTC	CSVGGGRSQTQYF
TRBV4-3	-	-	TRBJ2-3	TGCGCCAGCAGCCAAGCCAACACAGATACGCAGTATTTT	CASSQANTDTQYF
TRBV19	-	few	TRBJ2-2	TGTGCCAGTGCCGGGGAGCTGTTTTTT	CASAGELFF
TRBV15	-	few	TRBJ1-4	TGTGCCACCAGCAGAGAACGGGCGGGAACTAATGAAAAACTGTTTTTT	CATSRERAGTNEKLFF
TRBV5-5	-	-	TRBJ1-4	TGTGCCAGCAGCTGGGGACTTCCAACTAATGAAAAACTGTTTTTT	CASSWGLPTNEKLFF
TRBV24-1	-	-	TRBJ1-2	TGTGCCACCAGTGAAAATCCGGGACCCTCCGCCGGCTACACCTTC	CATSENPGPSAGYTF
TRBV6-6	-	-	TRBJ2-1	TGTGCCAGCACCCTGACTAGATTGACTGAGCAGTTCTTC	CASTLTRLTEQFF
TRBV5-6	-	-	TRBJ2-5	TGTGCCAGCAGCTTGTCTGGGACGGAGACCCAGTACTTC	CASSLSGTETQYF
TRBV4-2	TRBD2	few	TRBJ2-3	TGTGCCAGCAGCCAAGGCCCTGGGACTAGCGCCACAGATACGCAGTATTTT	CASSQGPGTSATDTQYF
TRBV3-1	-	-	TRBJ2-1	TGTGCCAGCAGCCAGCTTCTCAATGAGCAGTTCTTC	CASSQLLNEQFF
TRBV29-1	TRBD1	many	TRBJ1-1	TGCAGCGTAAGGACAGGGGACACTGAAGCTTTCTTT	CSVRTGDTEAFF
TRBV4-2	-	few	TRBJ1-6	TGTGCCAGCAGCCCCGTAGGACTATTTTCACCCCTCCACTTT	CASSPVGLFSPLHF
TRBV7-9	TRBD1	-	TRBJ2-5	TGTGCCAGCAGCTTATCTCCGTGGGGGACAGGGTATCTCCAAGAGACCCAGTACTTC	CASSLSPWGTGYLQETQYF
TRBV7-2	-	few	TRBJ2-1	TGTGCCAGCAGCTTATTTCAGCCTGGGAATGAGCAGTTCTTC	CASSLFQPGNEQFF
TRBV5-1	TRBD2	few	TRBJ2-5	TGCGCCAGCAGCTTCGGGACTAGCGGGGGGGCCGTCGTCCGGGAGACCCAGTACTTC	CASSFGTSGGAVVRETQYF
TRBV20-1	-	few	TRBJ1-3	TGCAGTGCTAGCAGGGATGGAAACACCATATATTTT	CSASRDGNTIYF
TRBV7-9	-	-	TRBJ2-4	TGTGCCAGCGCCAGCAAAAACATTCAGTACTTC	CASASKNIQYF
TRBV5-6	-	-	TRBJ1-5	TGTGCCAGCTCGGGCCCAGGGCGTCGCCTTAGCAATCAGCCCCAGCATTTT	CASSGPGRRLSNQPQHF